The rows below give T cell receptor beta chains drawn from one sample of a study of beta chain features in type 1 diabetes. Data came from immunoSEQ multiplex PCR; TCRdb stores just in-frame clones and leaves some out. Here the sample spans about 260,000 clones, over 65% being singletons. Sample: naive CD4+ T cells from blood. The receptors stem from a man in his thirties or forties in good health. CDR3s include the opening cysteine and the closing phenylalanine or tryptophan. A D gene is named only where the DNA matches it firmly. Some rows mark clone size as missing; the rest say once, few, many or name a class of expanded clone.

j_call clone_size d_call v_call cdr3_nt cdr3_aa
TRBJ2-5 once TRBD2 TRBV9 TGTGCCAGCAGCGGAGGACTAGTGGAGACCCAGTACTTC CASSGGLVETQYF
TRBJ1-6 - - TRBV25-1 TGTGCCAGCACTCGGGGGGTTGGACCTAATTCACCCCTCCACTTT CASTRGVGPNSPLHF
TRBJ2-1 - - TRBV14 TGTGCCAGCAGCCAAGATCGGAGCCCATACAATGAGCAGTTCTTC CASSQDRSPYNEQFF
TRBJ2-2 - - TRBV5-1 TGCGCCAGCAGGACGGGCGAGGACACCGGGGAGCTGTTTTTT CASRTGEDTGELFF
TRBJ2-1 - TRBD2 TRBV23-1 TGCGCCAGCAGGCCCGGGGGGGTGGAGAATGAGCAGTTCTTC CASRPGGVENEQFF
TRBJ2-7 - - TRBV28 TGTGCCAGCAGTCTCCTGACCGAGCAGTACTTC CASSLLTEQYF
TRBJ2-3 - TRBD2 TRBV2 TGTGCCAGCAGTGACGGCGGGAGGACCGCAGATACGCAGTATTTT CASSDGGRTADTQYF
TRBJ2-1 - TRBD2 TRBV2 TGTGCCAGCAGGCTGACTAGCGGGCCTTACAATGAGCAGTTCTTC CASRLTSGPYNEQFF
TRBJ2-2 few - TRBV29-1 TGCAGCGTTGCCACAGCCGGGGAGCTGTTTTTT CSVATAGELFF
TRBJ2-5 - TRBD2 TRBV19 TGTGCCAGTAAGAGCGGGAGGGCCGGCGGGGAGACCCAGTACTTC CASKSGRAGGETQYF
TRBJ2-3 - - TRBV2 TGTGCCAGCACTTTAGTTAGGACAGATACGCAGTATTTT CASTLVRTDTQYF
TRBJ2-1 - TRBD2 TRBV30 TGTGCCTGGAGTGCTTGGGGACTAGCGGGTGACAATGAGCAGTTCTTC CAWSAWGLAGDNEQFF
TRBJ2-1 few - TRBV9 TGTGCCAGCAGCGTAGCTAGGACACCGCCCCACAATGAGCAGTTCTTC CASSVARTPPHNEQFF
TRBJ2-5 - - TRBV25-1 TGTGCCAGCAGTGAATATCAGCGGCCCCAAGAGACCCAGTACTTC CASSEYQRPQETQYF
TRBJ2-3 - - TRBV7-2 TGTGCCAGCAGCCCCCCACGTCGGGATACGCAGTATTTT CASSPPRRDTQYF
TRBJ1-2 once TRBD1 TRBV5-6 TGTGCCAGCAGCATGGGACAGGGGGCCTCAGGTTATGGCTACACCTTC CASSMGQGASGYGYTF
TRBJ2-5 - TRBD2 TRBV9 TGTGCCAGCAGCGCCACGACTAGCGGGGGCCCAGAGACCCAGTACTTC CASSATTSGGPETQYF
TRBJ2-3 few - TRBV30 TGTGCCTGGAGACCGCAGGGACGTCCTACGCAGTATTTT CAWRPQGRPTQYF
TRBJ2-7 few - TRBV4-3 TGCGCCAGCAGCCAAGAGCAGGGCTACGAGCAGTACTTC CASSQEQGYEQYF
TRBJ1-2 - - TRBV7-2 TGTGCCAGCAGCCCTGGTCTCTATGGCTACACCTTC CASSPGLYGYTF
TRBJ2-4 few - TRBV2 TGTGCCAGCAGTGTAGCCGTGGAACCAAACATTCAGTACTTC CASSVAVEPNIQYF
TRBJ1-2 - TRBD1 TRBV29-1 TGCAGCGTCGGACAGGGCTATGGCTACACCTTC CSVGQGYGYTF
TRBJ1-1 - - TRBV30 TGTGCCTGGAGTAACACCGCTAACACTGAAGCTTTCTTT CAWSNTANTEAFF
TRBJ2-3 - - TRBV28 TGTGCCAGCAGTTTAGCCGGGATTCGTGATACGCAGTATTTT CASSLAGIRDTQYF
TRBJ1-4 - TRBD1 TRBV9 TGTGCCAGCAGCTTAAGGACAGGAGCTAATGAAAAACTGTTTTTT CASSLRTGANEKLFF